A single sample is the source of the 17 T cell receptor beta chains below, sequenced in a study of blood T cell repertoires in COVID-19. Data came from immunoSEQ multiplex PCR; TCRdb stores just in-frame clones and leaves some out. Among approximately 30,000 clones listed, 70% to 90% were seen once. Sequencing was performed on peripheral blood. These receptors all come from a human donor in a cohort sampled during active COVID-19.

The V call is TRBV11-2, the J call TRBJ2-5; 8 bases agree with TRBD1. V trimming: 4 bases; J trimming: 1 base; junction bases outside the gene matches: 2. CDR3 size: 14 residues. Per the germline V gene, CDR1 is SGHAT and CDR2 is FQNNGV. The CDR3 region is CASSYGQGQETQYF. CDR3 bases: TGTGCCAGCAGCTACGGACAGGGCCAAGAGACCCAGTACTTC. Full variable domain (remainder filled in from reference TRBV11-2 and TRBJ2-5): EAGVAQSPRYKIIEKRQSVAFWCNPISGHATLYWYQQILGQGPKLLIQFQNNGVVDDSQLPKDRFSAERLKGVDSTLKIQPAKLEDSAVYLCASSYGQGQETQYFGPGTRLLVL.

The J gene is TRBJ1-1, the V gene TRBV2; TRBD1 matches 8 bases. The CDR3 covers 16 residues. The junction had 7 bases not matched to a gene; V was cut back by 3 bases and J by 1 base. CDR1 and CDR2 (germline): SNHLY, FYNNEI. The CDR3 sequence: CASSDTPGTGNTEAFF. The CDR3 DNA sequence: TGTGCCAGCAGTGACACTCCAGGGACAGGGAACACTGAAGCTTTCTTT.

The chain carries TRBV19 and TRBJ1-5, with D unclear. V was trimmed by 5 bases and J by 2 bases, leaving 16 bases between them. This CDR3 has 16 amino acids. Germline lookup yields CDR1 LNHDA and CDR2 SQIVND (reference sequence). The CDR3 is CASSRSVGEGNQPQHF. The CDR3 DNA reads TGTGCCAGTAGTCGGTCCGTAGGAGAGGGCAATCAGCCCCAGCATTTT.

The chain recombines TRBV6-2 or TRBV6-3 with TRBJ2-1; 8 bases agree with TRBD2. Germline V CDR1 and CDR2: MNHEY, SVGEGT. The length of the CDR3 is 17 residues. With 2 bases clipped from V and 2 bases from J, the junction kept 8 bases outside the gene matches. CDR3 nucleotides: TGTGCCAGCAGTTACGGTACACTAGCGGCCCCCTACAATGAGCAGTTCTTC. It translates to CASSYGTLAAPYNEQFF.

The chain has TRBV6-5 and TRBJ2-7; TRBD1 matches 12 bases. CDR1 is MNHEY, CDR2 SVGAGI, per germline. The length of the CDR3 is 14 residues. V gave up 7 bases and J gave up 7 bases; unmatched junction bases: 8. The CDR3 protein is CASKPGQGAGEQYF. CDR3 DNA sequence: TGTGCCAGCAAACCGGGACAGGGGGCCGGGGAGCAGTACTTC.

The chain carries TRBV4-3 and TRBJ1-2; D is unresolved. In germline, CDR1 is LGHNA, CDR2 YSLEER. This CDR3 region has 13 residues. The V and J ends lost 0 bases and 2 bases respectively, with 4 bases between them. The CDR3 spells CASSQEQNYGYTF. The CDR3 DNA sequence: TGCGCCAGCAGCCAAGAACAGAACTATGGCTACACCTTC.

This chain links TRBV28 with TRBJ1-1, with 7 bases matching TRBD1. There are 14 residues in the CDR3. V was clipped by 5 bases and J by 5 bases; unmatched bases: 8. CDR1 MDHEN and CDR2 SYDVKM come from the germline V gene. CDR3 nucleotides: TGTGCCAGCAGTGTCGGGGGCAGGGGGACTGAAGCTTTCTTT. Residues: CASSVGGRGTEAFF.

V is TRBV5-1 and J is TRBJ2-5; 8 bases match TRBD2. The V and J ends lost 0 bases and 5 bases, in that order; junction bases with no gene match: 9. The CDR3 spans 16 residues. In germline, CDR1 is SGHRS, CDR2 YFSETQ. The CDR3 DNA reads TGCGCCAGCAGCTTGGCCGCAAGCGGGGGACCCGAGACCCAGTACTTC. This translates into CASSLAASGGPETQYF.

This rearrangement joins TRBV9 to TRBJ2-1; the match to TRBD1 covers 8 bases. The CDR3 is 15 amino acids. V gave up 0 bases and J gave up 8 bases; unmatched junction bases: 7. Germline V gives CDR1 SGDLS, CDR2 YYNGEE. CDR3 loop: CASSVADRGFYEQFF. Here the CDR3 DNA reads TGTGCCAGCAGCGTAGCCGACAGGGGTTTCTATGAGCAGTTCTTC. Together with reference TRBV9 and TRBJ2-1, the CDR3 gives the full variable domain: DSGVTQTPKHLITATGQRVTLRCSPRSGDLSVYWYQQSLDQGLQFLIQYYNGEERAKGNILERFSAQQFPDLHSELNLSSLELGDSALYFCASSVADRGFYEQFFGPGTRLTVL.

The genes are TRBV7-2 and TRBJ1-2, with a possible D match to TRBD1 (5 bases). CDR1 is SGHTA and CDR2 is FQGNSA in the germline V gene. V lost 0 bases and J 6 bases, leaving 14 bases between the germline ends. The CDR3 is made up of 15 amino acids. The CDR3, as DNA: TGTGCCAGCAGCTTAGCTGGGAGGCAGGGAAATGGCTACACCTTC. It is translated as CASSLAGRQGNGYTF.

This clone was recorded a few times. The V gene is TRBV6-2 or TRBV6-3, the J gene TRBJ2-7; 7 bases map to TRBD1. The J segment lost 3 bases and the V segment lost 0 bases, leaving 20 bases of the junction unmatched. CDR1 is MNHEY and CDR2 is SVGEGT in the germline V gene. The CDR3 totals 20 residues. CDR3 sequence: CASSYSYPRTGGARNYEQYF. DNA of the CDR3: TGTGCCAGCAGTTACTCCTACCCTAGGACAGGAGGCGCCCGAAACTACGAGCAGTACTTC.

The chain combines TRBV6-5 with TRBJ2-7; 7 bases match TRBD1. J gave up 3 bases and V 6 bases, and 8 bases lay outside the gene matches. Germline-derived CDR1 and CDR2 are MNHEY and SVGAGI. CDR3 length: 14 amino acids. The CDR3, as DNA: TGTGCCAGCAGCCCCCCTGGGACAGACTACGAGCAGTACTTC. It translates to CASSPPGTDYEQYF.

The rearrangement links TRBV4-2 to TRBJ2-7; no definite D call. The CDR3 runs 14 residues. CDR1 and CDR2 (germline): LGHNA, YNFKEQ. V was trimmed by 0 bases and J by 3 bases, leaving 9 bases between them. The CDR3 region is CASSQERGGYEQYF. In DNA, the CDR3 is TGTGCCAGCAGCCAAGAGCGCGGTGGCTACGAGCAGTACTTC.

This sequence joins TRBV4-1 and TRBJ2-1; weak D call: TRBD2 (6 bases). V was shortened by 3 bases and J by 7 bases, with 19 bases between the two germline ends. This CDR3 is 16 amino acids long. CDR1 MGHRA and CDR2 YSYEKL come from the germline V gene. The CDR3 spells CASSQVTATRLNEQFF. CDR3 sequence (DNA): TGCGCCAGCAGCCAGGTGACCGCGACTAGACTTAATGAGCAGTTCTTC.

The chain is built from TRBV5-1 and TRBJ2-2; 12 bases match TRBD2. Germline lookup yields CDR1 SGHRS and CDR2 YFSETQ. Trimming at V came to 6 bases and at J to 9 bases, leaving 3 bases not matched to a gene. The CDR3 is 13 residues long. The CDR3: CASTRTSGRELFF. The DNA for the CDR3 is TGCGCCAGCACGAGGACTAGCGGGAGGGAGCTGTTTTTT.

The chain links TRBV2 to TRBJ2-6; no firm D call. There are 14 residues in the CDR3. V gave up 8 bases and J gave up 4 bases, with 12 bases separating them. Germline values: CDR1 SNHLY, CDR2 FYNNEI. The CDR3 sequence: CASGGAGGANVLTF. The CDR3 region has the DNA TGTGCCAGCGGCGGCGCCGGGGGGGCCAACGTCCTGACTTTC.

This chain connects TRBV7-2 to TRBJ2-5, with 8 bases that match TRBD2. There are 15 residues in the CDR3. The germline gives CDR1 SGHTA, CDR2 FQGNSA. The ends lost 1 base at V and 5 bases at J; junction bases unmatched: 6. The CDR3 nucleotides are TGTGCCAGCAGCTTAGATCCGGGGGGGCGCGAGACCCAGTACTTC. This encodes CASSLDPGGRETQYF.